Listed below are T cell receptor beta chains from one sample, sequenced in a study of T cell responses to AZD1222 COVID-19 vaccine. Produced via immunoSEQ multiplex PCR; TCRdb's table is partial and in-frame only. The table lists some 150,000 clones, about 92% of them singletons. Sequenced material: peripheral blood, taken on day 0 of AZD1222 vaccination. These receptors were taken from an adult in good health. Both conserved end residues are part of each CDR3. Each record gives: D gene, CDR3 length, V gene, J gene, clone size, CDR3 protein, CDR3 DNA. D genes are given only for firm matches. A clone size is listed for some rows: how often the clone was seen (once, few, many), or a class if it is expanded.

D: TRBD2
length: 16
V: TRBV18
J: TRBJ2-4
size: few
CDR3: CASSPASGVAKNIQYF
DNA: TGTGCCAGCTCACCCGCGAGCGGGGTAGCCAAAAACATTCAGTACTTC

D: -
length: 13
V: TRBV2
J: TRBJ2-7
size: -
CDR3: CASSTRISYEQYF
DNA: TGTGCCAGCTCCACCCGGATCTCCTACGAGCAGTACTTC

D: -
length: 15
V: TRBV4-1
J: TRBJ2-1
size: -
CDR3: CASSHRTGPANEQFF
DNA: TGCGCCAGCAGCCACCGGACGGGACCAGCAAATGAGCAGTTCTTC

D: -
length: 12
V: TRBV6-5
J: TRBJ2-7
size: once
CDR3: CASSSQGYEQYF
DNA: TGTGCCAGCAGTTCCCAGGGCTACGAGCAGTACTTC

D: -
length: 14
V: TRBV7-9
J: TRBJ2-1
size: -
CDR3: CASSGGDIHNEQFF
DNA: TGTGCCAGCAGCGGGGGGGACATCCACAATGAGCAGTTCTTC

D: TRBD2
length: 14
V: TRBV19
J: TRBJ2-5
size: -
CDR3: CASTSGRREETQYF
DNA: TGTGCCAGTACTAGCGGGAGGAGGGAAGAGACCCAGTACTTC

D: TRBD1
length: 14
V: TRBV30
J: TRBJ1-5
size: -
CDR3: CAWSHRQGRQPQHF
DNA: TGTGCCTGGAGTCACCGACAGGGTCGTCAGCCCCAGCATTTT

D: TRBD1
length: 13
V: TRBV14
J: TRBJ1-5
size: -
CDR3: CASSQGQGQPQHF
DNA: TGTGCCAGCAGCCAAGGACAGGGGCAGCCCCAGCATTTT

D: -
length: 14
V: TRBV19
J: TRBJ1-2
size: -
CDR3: CASSIPGGDYGYTF
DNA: TGTGCCAGTAGTATCCCAGGTGGGGACTATGGCTACACCTTC

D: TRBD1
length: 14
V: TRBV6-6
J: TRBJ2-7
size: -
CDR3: CASSYRDSTYEQYF
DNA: TGTGCCAGCAGTTACCGGGACAGCACCTACGAGCAGTACTTC

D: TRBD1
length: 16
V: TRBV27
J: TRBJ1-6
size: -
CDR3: CASTPTGQGRGSPLHF
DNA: TGTGCCAGCACCCCTACGGGACAGGGAAGGGGTTCACCCCTCCACTTT